The clone carrying this T cell receptor beta chain was recorded once. In germline, CDR1 is LGHDT, CDR2 YNNKEL (reference sequence). V was pared by 8 bases and J by 0 bases, with 6 bases between. CDR3 length: 12 residues. The sample comes from a study of blood T cell repertoires in COVID-19. Looking at the study overall: The samples span acute and convalescent COVID-19 from the United States, Italy and Spain. Nucleic acid was either cDNA or gDNA, and it came from T cells, B-cell-depleted T cells, or PBMCs.

Original handling: Amplified reference gene primers provided the basis for estimating nucleated cell counts. Libraries were prepared by immunoSEQ multiplex PCR; TCRdb keeps only in-frame clonotypes and omits some of them. Clone size and the V and J calls come from that table; the DNA yielded D and trimming. The table lists 200,000 to 250,000 clones, around nine tenths of them singletons. J is TRBJ2-3 and V is TRBV3-1 (or the pseudogene TRBV3-2); D ambiguous. Sequenced: peripheral blood. This TCR was recovered from an older woman who had recovered from COVID-19. The CDR3 DNA is TGTGCCAGCGGTAGTAGCACAGATACGCAGTATTTT. Its translation: CASGSSTDTQYF.